The source of this T cell receptor beta chain is a study of CD8 T cells in ankylosing spondylitis. Study outcomes and limitations: One TCR beta motif, made up of under ten highly homologous variants, appeared characteristic of ankylosing spondylitis blood.

Germline V gives CDR1 LNHNV, CDR2 YYDKDF (reference sequence). The CDR3 runs 13 residues. V was cut by 1 base and J by 2 bases, with 5 bases left in between. Concerning this clonotype itself: The antigen remains undetermined.

TCRdb analysed the 5' RACE reads with MiXCR anew, one entry per CDR3 protein. The table lists fewer than 450,000 distinct CDR3 sequences, over 15% of them singletons, with under 1.2% in the top ten. The sequencing sample was made of blood, either unsorted or a sorted T cell fraction (not recorded which). The chain has TRBV15 and TRBJ2-5; unclear D gene. The TCR comes from a male donor with ankylosing spondylitis. CDR3 in amino acids: CATSRVIQETQYF. CDR3 nucleotides: TGTGCCACCAGCAGAGTGATACAAGAGACCCAGTACTTC.